Listed below are T cell receptor beta chains from one sample, sequenced in a study of shared clonotypes between healthy human individuals. Assay used: immunoSEQ multiplex PCR; TCRdb lists only in-frame clones, some missing. The sample lists fewer than 3 million clones; approximately 90% were seen once. Sequencing was performed on naive CD4+ T cells from PBMCs. The receptor set was obtained from a man younger than 35 in good health. Some clones in this sample may be carry-over from other donors' samples. Both conserved end residues are part of each CDR3. A D gene is named only where the DNA matches it firmly. Clone size is shown for a subset of rows, as once, few, many or a class of expanded clone.

j_call | clone_size | v_call | d_call | cdr3_nt | cdr3_aa
TRBJ2-7 | once | TRBV10-2 | TRBD2 | TGCGCCAGCAGAGAGATAGCGGGAGGGCCGCCGTACGAGCAGTACTTC | CASREIAGGPPYEQYF
TRBJ2-3 | . | TRBV28 | . | TGTGCCAGCAGTTCCTCCTTGATTAGCGGAAGCACAGATACGCAGTATTTT | CASSSSLISGSTDTQYF
TRBJ2-4 | . | TRBV20-1 | . | TGCAGTGCCATCGAGAACATTCAGTACTTC | CSAIENIQYF
TRBJ2-7 | . | TRBV6-6 | . | TGTGCCAGCAGTTACGGGGGAGTCGCGCAGTACTTC | CASSYGGVAQYF
TRBJ2-7 | . | TRBV5-1 | TRBD2 | TGCGCCAGCAGCTTGGGGACTAGCGATTACTACGAGCAGTACTTC | CASSLGTSDYYEQYF
TRBJ1-2 | . | TRBV9 | TRBD1 | TGTGCCAGCAGCGTTGGGGGACAGAACTATGGCTACACCTTC | CASSVGGQNYGYTF
TRBJ2-7 | . | TRBV6-5 | . | TGTGCCAGCAGTTACGATGGGGTCAGATTCAACGAGCAGTACTTC | CASSYDGVRFNEQYF
TRBJ2-1 | . | TRBV18 | TRBD1 | TGTGCCAGCTCAGTCGGACAGGGAGACGAGCAGTTCTTC | CASSVGQGDEQFF
TRBJ2-5 | . | TRBV29-1 | TRBD2 | TGCAGCGTTGTCTCCCCTAGCGGGAGCGGAGAGACCCAGTACTTC | CSVVSPSGSGETQYF
TRBJ2-7 | . | TRBV5-6 | TRBD2 | TGTGCCAGCAGCCCGGGTGGCAGTCCGGGACTAGCGGGATACGAGCAGTACTTC | CASSPGGSPGLAGYEQYF
TRBJ1-5 | . | TRBV18 | . | TGTGCCAGCTCATCCGGACAGAATCAGCCCCAGCATTTT | CASSSGQNQPQHF
TRBJ2-3 | once | TRBV4-3 | . | TGCGCCAGCAGCCCCCGAGGGGGACTAAAAGGGGATACGCAGTATTTT | CASSPRGGLKGDTQYF
TRBJ2-7 | . | TRBV5-1 | TRBD1 | TGCGCCAGCAGCTTGGGAGGGACAGGGGAAAACGAGCAGTACTTC | CASSLGGTGENEQYF
TRBJ1-5 | . | TRBV6-1 | TRBD1 | TGTGCCAGTAACCGGGACAGAGGCAATCAGCCCCAGCATTTT | CASNRDRGNQPQHF
TRBJ2-1 | . | TRBV5-4 | . | TGTGCCAGCAGCGCCCTGGAGGGCATCTCCTACAATGAGCAGTTCTTC | CASSALEGISYNEQFF
TRBJ1-5 | . | TRBV7-8 | TRBD1 | TGTGCCAGCAGAGCGGGGACAGGGGTTCGTCATAGCAATCAGCCCCAGCATTTT | CASRAGTGVRHSNQPQHF
TRBJ2-7 | . | TRBV7-6 | TRBD2 | TGTGCCAGCAGCTTAAAACTAGCGGGAGGGTCCGGAGGCTTCTACGAGCAGTACTTC | CASSLKLAGGSGGFYEQYF
TRBJ1-1 | few | TRBV30 | . | TGTGCCTGGAGTCAGGTAACTGAAGCTTTCTTT | CAWSQVTEAFF
TRBJ1-1 | . | TRBV2 | . | TGTGCCAGCAGTGAAGCGGTCCAGGGCACTGAAGCTTTCTTT | CASSEAVQGTEAFF
TRBJ2-5 | . | TRBV5-5 | . | TGTGCCAGCAGCTTGGGCCAGGGGATCCCAGAGACCCAGTACTTC | CASSLGQGIPETQYF
TRBJ2-3 | . | TRBV7-9 | TRBD2 | TGTGCCAGCAGCTTAGCAACTAGCGGCGATGGAGATACGCAGTATTTT | CASSLATSGDGDTQYF
TRBJ2-2 | . | TRBV29-1 | . | TGCAGCGTTGGTCGGGTCCTGGGGTCCGGGGAGCTGTTTTTT | CSVGRVLGSGELFF
TRBJ2-5 | once | TRBV10-3 | TRBD1 | TGTGCCATCAGCCGGGACAGCCAAGAGACCCAGTACTTC | CAISRDSQETQYF
TRBJ2-3 | . | TRBV5-1 | . | TGCGCCAGCGGTCAAAATCAGGATACGCAGTATTTT | CASGQNQDTQYF
TRBJ2-7 | . | TRBV10-1 | . | TGCGCCAGCAGTGAGTCGACAGGGACTGTGAAGCAGTACTTC | CASSESTGTVKQYF
TRBJ2-2 | . | TRBV5-4 | . | TGTGCCAGCAGACTTGAAGCGGGAAGGGGGACCGGGGAGCTGTTTTTT | CASRLEAGRGTGELFF
TRBJ2-7 | once | TRBV2 | TRBD1 | TGTGCCAGCAAGAGGGGACAGGGGGCCTACGAGCAGTACTTC | CASKRGQGAYEQYF
TRBJ2-7 | . | TRBV5-6 | . | TGTGCCAGCAGCCTCCGCCGGATTTCGCAAGGAGTCCACGAGCAGTACTTC | CASSLRRISQGVHEQYF
TRBJ2-5 | . | TRBV19 | TRBD1 | TGTGCCAGTAGCCCAGGGACAGCTCAAGAGACCCAGTACTTC | CASSPGTAQETQYF
TRBJ1-2 | . | TRBV18 | . | TGTGCCAGCTCCCCCAGGGCTGGCGAGGACTATGGCTACACCTTC | CASSPRAGEDYGYTF
TRBJ1-2 | . | TRBV9 | TRBD1 | TGTGCCAGCAGCCAAATTCCAGGGGGCTATGGCTACACCTTC | CASSQIPGGYGYTF
TRBJ1-1 | . | TRBV18 | . | TGTGCCAGCTCCGCGCCCAGCGTGGCCGGCACTGAAGCTTTCTTT | CASSAPSVAGTEAFF
TRBJ2-7 | . | TRBV27 | . | TGTGCCAGCAGTTACCCCTTGGCGACTCGTGACTCCTACGAGCAGTACTTC | CASSYPLATRDSYEQYF
TRBJ2-7 | . | TRBV6-5 | TRBD1 | TGTGCCAGCAGTTCCGAACGACAGGGGTCCTACGAGCAGTACTTC | CASSSERQGSYEQYF
TRBJ1-2 | . | TRBV28 | . | TGTGCCAGCAGTTTTGTCCGATCTTCATATGGCTACACCTTC | CASSFVRSSYGYTF
TRBJ2-7 | . | TRBV11-2 | . | TGTGCCAGCAGCTTAGTCAGGGGGGCAACCTCCTACGAGCAGTACTTC | CASSLVRGATSYEQYF